This T cell receptor (beta chain) was recorded in a study of spatial heterogeneity in lung cancer. Study-level results: Tumoral mutation counts were tracked by counts of expanded intratumoral alpha and beta TCRs.

Every molecule of TCR cDNA had its own unique molecular identifier. TCRdb passed the 5' RACE reads through MiXCR, listing each CDR3 protein once. The data contain 3,600 or so distinct CDR3 sequences, 25% to 35% of them singletons. This clonotype was detected a few times. What it binds is unknown. Time point here: sample taken at primary tumor resection. The TCR comes from a male donor with early-stage non-small cell lung cancer. This specimen consisted of lung tumor tissue, obtained at surgery.

The CDR3 DNA sequence: TGTGCCAGCAGTTTTCAAACAGGGGGCTTCGCTGAAGCTTTCTTT. It is translated as CASSFQTGGFAEAFF. The gene calls are TRBV28 and TRBJ1-1; 9 bases fit TRBD1. The CDR3 loop spans 15 amino acids. The J segment lost 6 bases and the V segment lost 3 bases, leaving 8 bases of the junction unmatched. Germline CDR1 reads MDHEN; CDR2 reads SYDVKM.